This T cell receptor (beta chain) was sequenced in a study of shared clonotypes between healthy human individuals. The wider study: CD4 naive cells filled three plates per donor, CD4 memory three, CD8 naive two and CD8 memory one.

Sequencing was performed with immunoSEQ multiplex PCR; in TCRdb, only in-frame clones are kept and a portion is missing. This table has 2 million to 2.5 million clones, under 97% appearing once. The ends lost 4 bases at V and 3 bases at J; junction bases unmatched: 11. The CDR3 runs to 16 residues. CDR1 is MNHNY and CDR2 is SVGAGI in the germline V gene (reference sequence). CD4+ cells yielded CD45RA+ naive and CD45RA-negative memory subsets. As to this clone: The antigen remains undetermined.

Findings of the study overall: Only blood samples were collected, and tissue repertoires likely differ.

This chain joins TRBV6-6 and TRBJ2-7, with 8 bases fitting TRBD1. The TCR was taken from a man aged 18-30 years in good health. The sequenced sample was naive CD4+ T cells sorted from blood. The subset was: CD45RA+ positively selected. The DNA for the CDR3 is TGTGCCAGCAGTTCTAACTCGGGACAGGATTTCTACGAGCAGTACTTC. Its protein product is CASSSNSGQDFYEQYF.